The 17 T cell receptor beta chains listed next were all sequenced from one sample in a study of T cell responses to AZD1222 COVID-19 vaccine. Clones were sequenced by immunoSEQ multiplex PCR, and TCRdb holds only the in-frame ones, with some missing. The sample carries 40,000 to 50,000 clones, 88% recorded once. The sequencing used peripheral blood, collected 28 days after the second AZD1222 dose. The origin of the receptors is an adult who received the AZD1222 COVID-19 vaccine.

The chain couples TRBV18 to TRBJ2-7; D is ambiguous. The CDR3 extends over 13 amino acids. Germline lookup yields CDR1 KGHSH and CDR2 LQKENI. Trimming shortened V by 5 bases and J by 1 base, and 9 bases separated the two germline ends. CDR3 amino acids: CASSGVASYEQYF. CDR3 nucleotides: TGTGCCAGCTCAGGGGTAGCTTCCTACGAGCAGTACTTC.

The chain recombines TRBV7-3 with TRBJ2-2, with 9 bases identical to TRBD1. This CDR3 region has 15 residues. Losses at the gene ends were 6 bases for V and 5 bases for J; bases not matched to a gene: 7. The germline CDR1 and CDR2 sequences are SGHTA and FQGTGA. For the CDR3, the DNA is TGTGCCAGCAGTACAGGGGGCGCGCGGACCGGGGAGCTGTTTTTT. This translates into CASSTGGARTGELFF.

The chain uses TRBV9 and TRBJ2-1, with 10 bases identical to TRBD2. CDR3 length: 16 residues. Per the germline V gene, CDR1 is SGDLS and CDR2 is YYNGEE. With 2 bases clipped from V and 8 bases from J, the junction kept 10 bases outside the gene matches. CDR3 sequence reads: CASSVQSSGRFYEQFF. The CDR3 DNA follows: TGTGCCAGCAGCGTCCAGTCTAGCGGGAGATTCTATGAGCAGTTCTTC. Complete variable domain (other parts from reference TRBV9 and TRBJ2-1): DSGVTQTPKHLITATGQRVTLRCSPRSGDLSVYWYQQSLDQGLQFLIQYYNGEERAKGNILERFSAQQFPDLHSELNLSSLELGDSALYFCASSVQSSGRFYEQFFGPGTRLTVL.

The chain has TRBV27 and TRBJ2-7; TRBD2 might be the D (5 bases). Germline V gene lookup returns CDR1 MNHEY and CDR2 SMNVEV (reference sequence). V was clipped by 3 bases and J by 2 bases, with 11 bases between them. The CDR3 is 14 amino acids. CDR3 sequence reads: CASSFSGMAYEQYF. Written as DNA, the CDR3 is TGTGCCAGCAGTTTTTCGGGGATGGCCTACGAGCAGTACTTC.

V and J are TRBV25-1 and TRBJ2-2, with TRBD2 identical over 7 bases. The CDR3 loop spans 15 amino acids. V lost 8 bases and J lost 0; bases outside the gene matches: 6. The V gene's germline CDR1 is MGHDK and CDR2 SYGVNS. This CDR3 reads CASAQGLANTGELFF. DNA of the CDR3: TGTGCCAGCGCCCAAGGACTAGCGAACACCGGGGAGCTGTTTTTT.

The rearrangement joins TRBV3-1 (or the pseudogene TRBV3-2) to TRBJ2-3; 11 positions match TRBD2. This CDR3 region has 15 residues. V trimming: 6 bases; J trimming: 4 bases; junction bases outside the gene matches: 6. Germline CDR1 LGHDT, CDR2 YNNKEL (reference sequence). The CDR3 DNA sequence: TGTGCCAGCAGATTCACTAGCGGGGGACCAGATACGCAGTATTTT. Translated, it gives CASRFTSGGPDTQYF.

This chain uses TRBV5-1 with TRBJ2-7, with D maybe TRBD2 (6 bases). The CDR3 runs to 13 residues. CDR1 and CDR2 (germline): SGHRS, YFSETQ. V gave up 4 bases and J gave up 6 bases, with 14 bases separating them. CDR3 sequence: CASSPGTQGEQYF. The DNA for the CDR3 is TGCGCCAGCAGCCCAGGGACTCAAGGCGAGCAGTACTTC.

The chain has TRBV27 and TRBJ1-6; D gene uncertain. Trimming stripped 5 bases from V and 2 bases from J, with 4 bases between. Germline V gene data show CDR1 as MNHEY and CDR2 as SMNVEV (reference sequence). The CDR3 loop spans 13 amino acids. CDR3 nucleotides: TGTGCCAGCAGTCCCACCTATAATTCACCCCTCCACTTT. Protein product: CASSPTYNSPLHF.

This chain connects TRBV23-1 to TRBJ1-6; maybe TRBD1 (6 bases). TRBV23-1 is sorted into the ORF group, with uncertain function. The CDR3 consists of 14 residues. V was shortened by 7 bases and J by 8 bases, with 15 bases between the two germline ends. In DNA, the CDR3 is TGCGCCAGCACTCCGGGACATCGTGATTCACCCCTCCACTTT. It codes for CASTPGHRDSPLHF.

The CDR3 is CASSQGDYEQYF. The CDR3 DNA reads TGTGCCAGCAGCCAGGGAGACTACGAGCAGTACTTC. The chain is built from TRBV5-4 and TRBJ2-7; D may correspond to TRBD1 or TRBD2 (5 bases each). CDR1 SGHNT and CDR2 YYREEE come from the germline V gene (reference sequence). This CDR3 has 12 amino acids. V was cut by 4 bases and J by 3 bases, with 8 bases left in between.

This clone was observed once. The V gene is TRBV4-2, the J gene TRBJ1-5; possible D gene TRBD1, 6 bases. V was pared by 0 bases and J by 1 base, with 16 bases between. From germline, CDR1 is LGHNA and CDR2 YNFKEQ. There are 18 residues in the CDR3. CDR3 sequence (DNA): TGTGCCAGCAGCCAAGAGCGTGGAGGAGGGGGGAGCAATCAGCCCCAGCATTTT. It translates to CASSQERGGGGSNQPQHF.

This clone was found a few times. V usage is TRBV6-5 and J usage is TRBJ2-3; 7 bases match TRBD2. The V gene end was trimmed by 7 bases and the J gene end by 4 bases; junction bases not matched to a gene: 11. The CDR3 is 15 amino acids. CDR1 and CDR2 (germline): MNHEY, SVGAGI. The CDR3 region has the DNA TGTGCCAGCATGAAGACTAGTGGGGGGGCAGATACGCAGTATTTT. Its translation: CASMKTSGGADTQYF.

As concerns this clone: The junction differs from germline at one of its ends, possibly a read error. The rearrangement uses TRBV12-5 and TRBJ2-4, with 7 bases that match TRBD2. Germline V lookup: CDR1 LGHNT, CDR2 FRNRAP. The CDR3 runs to 14 residues. The CDR3 here is CARGGGGTKNIQYF. The CDR3 DNA reads as TGTGCTCGTGGTGGGGGGGGGACCAAAAACATTCAGTACTTC.

The chain uses TRBV7-3 and TRBJ2-7; a possible D gene is TRBD2 (6 bases). The V gene lost 3 bases and the J gene lost 3 bases, with 15 bases spanning the gap. This CDR3 spans 15 amino acids. CDR1 SGHTA and CDR2 FQGTGA come from the germline V gene. The CDR3 here is CASSFGQGLIYEQYF. The CDR3 nucleotides are TGTGCCAGCAGCTTCGGCCAGGGACTTATCTACGAGCAGTACTTC.

This clone was recorded a few times. Distinct nucleotide sequences in the sample also encode this CDR3. The chain is built from TRBV7-2 and TRBJ2-1; the D gene could be TRBD1 or TRBD2 (5 bases each). The V end was cut by 2 bases, the J end by 9 bases, with 14 bases between. Germline CDR1 is SGHTA and CDR2 is FQGNSA. CDR3 length equals 14 residues. The CDR3 DNA sequence: TGTGCCAGCAGCTTACGGGGCTCCCAAGGTGAGCAGTTCTTC. This sequence encodes CASSLRGSQGEQFF.

V gene TRBV5-1 combines with J gene TRBJ1-1; 7 bases map to TRBD1. The CDR3 length is 15 residues. V gave up 6 bases and J gave up 0 bases; unmatched junction bases: 8. Germline loops: CDR1 SGHRS, CDR2 YFSETQ. In DNA, the CDR3 is TGCGCCAGCATCCGGGACAGCACATTGAACACTGAAGCTTTCTTT. Translated: CASIRDSTLNTEAFF.

V and J are TRBV10-3 and TRBJ1-3; TRBD1 might be the D (6 bases). The germline V gene encodes CDR1 ENHRY and CDR2 SYGVKD. Trimming stripped 2 bases from V and 0 bases from J, with 14 bases between. This CDR3 comprises 17 residues. As DNA, the CDR3 is TGTGCCATCAGTGAGCCTACAGGGCTGATCTCTGGAAACACCATATATTTT. Amino acid sequence: CAISEPTGLISGNTIYF.